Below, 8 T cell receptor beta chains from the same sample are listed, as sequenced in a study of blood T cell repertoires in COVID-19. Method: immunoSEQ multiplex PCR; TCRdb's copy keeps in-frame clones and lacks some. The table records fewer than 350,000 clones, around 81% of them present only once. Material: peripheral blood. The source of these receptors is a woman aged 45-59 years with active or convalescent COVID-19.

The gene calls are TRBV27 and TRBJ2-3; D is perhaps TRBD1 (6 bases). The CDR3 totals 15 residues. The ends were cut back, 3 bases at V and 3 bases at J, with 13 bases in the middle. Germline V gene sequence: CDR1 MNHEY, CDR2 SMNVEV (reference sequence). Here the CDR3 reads CASSFRTVMTDTQYF. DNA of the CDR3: TGTGCCAGCAGTTTCAGGACAGTGATGACAGATACGCAGTATTTT.

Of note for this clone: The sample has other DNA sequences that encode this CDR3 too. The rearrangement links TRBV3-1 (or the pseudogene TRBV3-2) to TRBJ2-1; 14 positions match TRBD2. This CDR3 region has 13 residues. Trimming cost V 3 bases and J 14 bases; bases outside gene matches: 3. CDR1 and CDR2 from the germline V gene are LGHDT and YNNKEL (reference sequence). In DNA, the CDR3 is TGTGCCAGCAGCCACGGGACTAGCGGGAGAAAGTTCTTC. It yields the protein CASSHGTSGRKFF.

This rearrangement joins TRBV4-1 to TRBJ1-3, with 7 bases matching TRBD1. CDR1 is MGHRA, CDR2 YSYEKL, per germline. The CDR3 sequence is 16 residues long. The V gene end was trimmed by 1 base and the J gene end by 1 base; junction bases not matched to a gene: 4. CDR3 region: CASSQGRGQSGNTIYF. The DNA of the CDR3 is TGCGCCAGCAGCCAAGGGAGGGGGCAGTCTGGAAACACCATATATTTT.

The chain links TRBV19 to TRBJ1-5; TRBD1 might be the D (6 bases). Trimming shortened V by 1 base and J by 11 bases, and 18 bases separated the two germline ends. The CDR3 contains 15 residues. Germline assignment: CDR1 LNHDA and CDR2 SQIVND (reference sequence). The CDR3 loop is CASSIVGGGRGAQHF. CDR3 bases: TGTGCCAGTAGTATAGTGGGAGGGGGTCGGGGAGCCCAGCATTTT.

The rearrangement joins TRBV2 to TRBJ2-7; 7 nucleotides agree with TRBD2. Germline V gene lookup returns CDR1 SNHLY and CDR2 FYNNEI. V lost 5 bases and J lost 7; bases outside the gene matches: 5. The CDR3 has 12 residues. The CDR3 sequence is CASSPRAGEQYF. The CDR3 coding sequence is TGTGCCAGCAGTCCTAGAGCGGGAGAGCAGTACTTC.

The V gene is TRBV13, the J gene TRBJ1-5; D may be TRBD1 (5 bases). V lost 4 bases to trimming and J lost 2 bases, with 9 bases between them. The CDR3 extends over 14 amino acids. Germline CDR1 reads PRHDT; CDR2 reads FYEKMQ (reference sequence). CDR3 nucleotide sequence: TGTGCCAGCAGCTCCAGGGTTGGCAATCAGCCCCAGCATTTT. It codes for CASSSRVGNQPQHF. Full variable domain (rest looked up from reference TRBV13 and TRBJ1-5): AAGVIQSPRHLIKEKRETATLKCYPIPRHDTVYWYQQGPGQDPQFLISFYEKMQSDKGSIPDRFSAQQFSDYHSELNMSSLELGDSALYFCASSSRVGNQPQHFGDGTRLSIL.

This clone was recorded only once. The CDR3 reads CASSSIRGQEETQYF. The CDR3 region has the DNA TGTGCCAGCAGCTCTATCAGGGGACAGGAGGAGACCCAGTACTTC. The rearrangement links TRBV9 to TRBJ2-5, with 8 bases matching TRBD1. V lost 4 bases to trimming and J lost 5 bases; unmatched junction nucleotides: 10. The length of the CDR3 is 15 residues. The germline V gene has CDR1 SGDLS and CDR2 YYNGEE.

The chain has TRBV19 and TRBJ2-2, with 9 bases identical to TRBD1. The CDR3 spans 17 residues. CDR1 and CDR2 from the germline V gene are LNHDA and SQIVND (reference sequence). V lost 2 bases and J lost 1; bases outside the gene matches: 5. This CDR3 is CASSISGTGLNTGELFF. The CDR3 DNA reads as TGTGCCAGTAGTATATCCGGGACAGGGTTGAACACCGGGGAGCTGTTTTTT.